These T cell receptor beta chains were read from a single sample in a study of early T cells in non-severe SARS-CoV-2 infection. TCRdb itself ran the 5' RACE reads through MiXCR, one entry per CDR3 protein. The sample contains some 30,000 distinct CDR3 sequences, around 5.9% of which appear only once. The sequencing input was whole blood. The receptors were gathered from an adult who was a healthcare worker with PCR-confirmed SARS-CoV-2 infection or an uninfected control (not recorded which). CDR3s include the opening cysteine and the closing phenylalanine or tryptophan. The D gene is left open where the match is weak. Clone size appears in some rows only: once, few, many, or a class for an expanded clone.

d_gene: TRBD2
j_gene: TRBJ2-4
v_gene: TRBV30
abundance: NA
CDR3aa: CASTRAGGPPAAKNIQYF
CDR3nt: TGTGCCTCCACCCGGGCGGGGGGACCACCAGCAGCCAAAAACATTCAGTACTTC

d_gene: NA
j_gene: TRBJ2-3
v_gene: TRBV6-6
abundance: few
CDR3aa: CASSYRGADTDTQYF
CDR3nt: TGTGCCAGCAGTTACCGGGGGGCCGACACAGATACGCAGTATTTT

d_gene: NA
j_gene: TRBJ2-3
v_gene: TRBV7-9
abundance: many
CDR3aa: CASSSWTVEDTQYF
CDR3nt: TGTGCCAGCAGCTCTTGGACCGTGGAGGATACGCAGTATTTT

d_gene: NA
j_gene: TRBJ2-1
v_gene: TRBV2
abundance: few
CDR3aa: CASSEERGNEQFF
CDR3nt: TGTGCCAGCAGTGAAGAAAGAGGTAATGAGCAGTTCTTC

d_gene: NA
j_gene: TRBJ2-1
v_gene: TRBV7-6
abundance: many
CDR3aa: CASSLKGNNEQFF
CDR3nt: TGTGCCAGCAGCTTAAAGGGTAACAATGAGCAGTTCTTC

d_gene: NA
j_gene: TRBJ1-1
v_gene: TRBV3-1
abundance: few
CDR3aa: CASSPYRDTTEAFF
CDR3nt: TGTGCCAGCAGTCCATACCGGGACACCACTGAAGCTTTCTTT

d_gene: TRBD2
j_gene: TRBJ2-7
v_gene: TRBV19
abundance: many
CDR3aa: CASSIGGYATYEQYF
CDR3nt: TGTGCCAGTAGTATCGGGGGGTATGCCACCTACGAGCAGTACTTC

d_gene: NA
j_gene: TRBJ2-2
v_gene: TRBV3-1
abundance: few
CDR3aa: CASSLAATGLGAGELFF
CDR3nt: TGTGCCAGCAGCCTAGCCGCCACCGGGCTGGGGGCCGGGGAGCTGTTTTTT

d_gene: NA
j_gene: TRBJ1-6
v_gene: TRBV27
abundance: many
CDR3aa: CASTHGDSGSPLHF
CDR3nt: TGTGCCAGCACGCATGGCGATTCAGGCTCACCCCTCCACTTT

d_gene: NA
j_gene: TRBJ1-2
v_gene: TRBV28
abundance: many
CDR3aa: CASRDGGGLGYTF
CDR3nt: TGTGCCAGCAGGGACGGCGGGGGGCTTGGCTACACCTTC

d_gene: NA
j_gene: TRBJ2-7
v_gene: TRBV4-1
abundance: many
CDR3aa: CASSQVPGDYEQYF
CDR3nt: TGCGCCAGCAGCCAAGTCCCAGGCGACTACGAGCAGTACTTC